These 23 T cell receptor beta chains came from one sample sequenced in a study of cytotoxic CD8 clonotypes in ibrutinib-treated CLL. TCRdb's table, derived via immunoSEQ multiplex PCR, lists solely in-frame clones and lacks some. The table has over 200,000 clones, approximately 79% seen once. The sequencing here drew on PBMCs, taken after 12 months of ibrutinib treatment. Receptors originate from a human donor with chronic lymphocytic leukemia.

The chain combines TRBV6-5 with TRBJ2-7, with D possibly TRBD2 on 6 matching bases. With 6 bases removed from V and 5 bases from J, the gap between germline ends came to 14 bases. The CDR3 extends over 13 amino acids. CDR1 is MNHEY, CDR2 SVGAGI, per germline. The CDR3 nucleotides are TGTGCCAGCAGCCCGGGCGGGACCAACGAGCAGTACTTC. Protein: CASSPGGTNEQYF.

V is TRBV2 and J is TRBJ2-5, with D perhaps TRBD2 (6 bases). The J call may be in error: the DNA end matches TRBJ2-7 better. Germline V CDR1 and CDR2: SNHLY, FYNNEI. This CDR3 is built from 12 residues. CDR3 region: CASKGDGGEQYF. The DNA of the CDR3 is TGTGCCAGCAAGGGAGACGGGGGCGAGCAGTACTTC.

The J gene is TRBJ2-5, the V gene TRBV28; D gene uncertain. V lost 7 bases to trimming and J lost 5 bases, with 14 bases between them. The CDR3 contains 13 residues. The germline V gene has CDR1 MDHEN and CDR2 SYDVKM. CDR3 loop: CASIGPSRETQYF. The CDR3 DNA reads TGTGCCAGCATTGGTCCCAGCAGGGAGACCCAGTACTTC.

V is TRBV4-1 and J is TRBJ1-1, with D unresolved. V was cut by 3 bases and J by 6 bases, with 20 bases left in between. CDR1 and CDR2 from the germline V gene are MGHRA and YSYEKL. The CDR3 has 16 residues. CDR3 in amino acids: CASSQAFIRRFAEAFF. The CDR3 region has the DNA TGCGCCAGCAGCCAGGCGTTCATCAGGAGGTTCGCTGAAGCTTTCTTT.

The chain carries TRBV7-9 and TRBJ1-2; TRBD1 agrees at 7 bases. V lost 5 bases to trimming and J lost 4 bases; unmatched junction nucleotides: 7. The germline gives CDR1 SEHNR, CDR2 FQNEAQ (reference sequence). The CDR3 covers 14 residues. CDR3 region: CASSPRDRAYGYTF. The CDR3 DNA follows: TGTGCCAGCAGCCCCCGGGACAGAGCCTATGGCTACACCTTC.

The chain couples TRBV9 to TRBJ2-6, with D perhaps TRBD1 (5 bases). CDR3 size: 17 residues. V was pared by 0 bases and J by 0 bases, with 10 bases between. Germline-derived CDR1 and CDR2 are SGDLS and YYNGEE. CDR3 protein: CASSVGSRVSGANVLTF. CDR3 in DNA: TGTGCCAGCAGCGTAGGATCCAGGGTCTCTGGGGCCAACGTCCTGACTTTC.

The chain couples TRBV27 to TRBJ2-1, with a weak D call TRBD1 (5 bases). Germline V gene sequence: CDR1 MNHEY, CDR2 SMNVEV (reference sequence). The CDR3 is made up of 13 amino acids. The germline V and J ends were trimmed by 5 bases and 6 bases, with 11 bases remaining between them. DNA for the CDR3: TGTGCCAGCAGTCTGGGGCGGCTCAATGAGCAGTTCTTC. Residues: CASSLGRLNEQFF.

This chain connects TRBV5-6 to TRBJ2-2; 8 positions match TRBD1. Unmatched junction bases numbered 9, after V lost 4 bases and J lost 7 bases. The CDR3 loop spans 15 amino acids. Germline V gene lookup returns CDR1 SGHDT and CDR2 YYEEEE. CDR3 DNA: TGTGCCAGCAGCGGAATGACAGGGGTGGGCGGGGAGCTGTTTTTT. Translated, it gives CASSGMTGVGGELFF.

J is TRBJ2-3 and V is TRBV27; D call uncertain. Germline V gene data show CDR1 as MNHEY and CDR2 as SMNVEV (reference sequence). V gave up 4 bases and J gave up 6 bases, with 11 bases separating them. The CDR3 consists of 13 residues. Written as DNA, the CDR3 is TGTGCCAGCAGTTACCAGGTTCCCGATACGCAGTATTTT. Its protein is CASSYQVPDTQYF.

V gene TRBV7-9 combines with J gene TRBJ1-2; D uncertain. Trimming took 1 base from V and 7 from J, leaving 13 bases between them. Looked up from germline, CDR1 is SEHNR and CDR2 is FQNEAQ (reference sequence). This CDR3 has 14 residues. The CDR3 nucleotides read TGTGCCAGCAGCTTAGTGATTGAAGGTGCTGGCTACACCTTC. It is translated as CASSLVIEGAGYTF.

The CDR3 here is CASSYREAGELFF. CDR3 sequence (DNA): TGTGCCAGCAGCTACCGGGAGGCCGGGGAGCTGTTTTTT. This chain joins TRBV7-3 and TRBJ2-2; 7 bases line up with TRBD2. In germline, CDR1 is SGHTA, CDR2 FQGTGA. The CDR3 totals 13 residues. V lost 4 bases, J lost 6 bases, and 2 bases stayed unmatched.

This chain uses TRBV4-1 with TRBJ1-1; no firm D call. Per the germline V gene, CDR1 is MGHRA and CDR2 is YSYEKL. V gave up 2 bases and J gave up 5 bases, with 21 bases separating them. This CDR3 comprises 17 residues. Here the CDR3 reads CASSQPRLGGRRTEAFF. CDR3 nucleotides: TGCGCCAGCAGCCAACCCCGGTTAGGCGGGAGGAGGACTGAAGCTTTCTTT.

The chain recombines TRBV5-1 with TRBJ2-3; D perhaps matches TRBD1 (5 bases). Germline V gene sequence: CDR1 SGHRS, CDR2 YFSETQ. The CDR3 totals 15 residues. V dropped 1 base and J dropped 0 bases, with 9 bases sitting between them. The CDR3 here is CASSLSGSSTDTQYF. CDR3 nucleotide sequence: TGCGCCAGCAGCTTGTCAGGGTCCAGCACAGATACGCAGTATTTT.

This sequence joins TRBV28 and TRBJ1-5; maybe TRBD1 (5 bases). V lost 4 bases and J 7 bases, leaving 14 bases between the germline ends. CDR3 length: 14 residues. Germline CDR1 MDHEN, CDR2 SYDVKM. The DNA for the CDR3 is TGTGCCAGCAGTTCCGGGGGGGGATGGCAGCCCCAGCATTTT. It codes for CASSSGGGWQPQHF.

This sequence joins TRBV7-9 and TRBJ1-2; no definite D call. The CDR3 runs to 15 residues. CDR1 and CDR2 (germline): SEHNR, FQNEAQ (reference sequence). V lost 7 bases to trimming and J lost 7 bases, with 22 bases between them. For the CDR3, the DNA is TGTGCCAGCACCATTGGGATCCTCGAGTGGAGTGGCTACACCTTC. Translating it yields CASTIGILEWSGYTF.

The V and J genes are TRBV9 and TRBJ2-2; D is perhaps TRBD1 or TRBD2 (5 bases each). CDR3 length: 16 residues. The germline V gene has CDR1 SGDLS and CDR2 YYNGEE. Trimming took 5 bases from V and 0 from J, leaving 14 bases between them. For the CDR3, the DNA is TGTGCCAGCAGTTCCGGGACGGTGTCGAACACCGGGGAGCTGTTTTTT. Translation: CASSSGTVSNTGELFF.

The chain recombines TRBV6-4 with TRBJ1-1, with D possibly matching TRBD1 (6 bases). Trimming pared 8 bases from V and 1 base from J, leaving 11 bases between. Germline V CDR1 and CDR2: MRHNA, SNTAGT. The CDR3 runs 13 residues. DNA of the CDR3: TGTGCCAGCTCCTTGGACAGGAACACTGAAGCTTTCTTT. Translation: CASSLDRNTEAFF.

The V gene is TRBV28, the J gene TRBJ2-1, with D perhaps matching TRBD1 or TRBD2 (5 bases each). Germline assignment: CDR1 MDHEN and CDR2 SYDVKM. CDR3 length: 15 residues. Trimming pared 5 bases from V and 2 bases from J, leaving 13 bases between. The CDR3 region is CASSPRRGPYNEQFF. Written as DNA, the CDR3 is TGTGCCAGCAGTCCTAGACGGGGACCCTACAATGAGCAGTTCTTC.

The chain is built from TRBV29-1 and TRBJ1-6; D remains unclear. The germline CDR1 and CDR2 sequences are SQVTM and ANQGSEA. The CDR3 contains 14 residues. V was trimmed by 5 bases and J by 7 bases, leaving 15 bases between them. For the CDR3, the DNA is TGCAGCGTTCGATCTGACCGGGAGAATTCACCCCTCCACTTT. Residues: CSVRSDRENSPLHF.

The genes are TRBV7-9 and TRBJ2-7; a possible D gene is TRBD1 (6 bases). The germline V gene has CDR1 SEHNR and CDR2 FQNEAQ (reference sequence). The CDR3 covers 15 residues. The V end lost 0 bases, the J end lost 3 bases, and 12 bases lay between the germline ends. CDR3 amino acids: CASSLAGQTGYEQYF. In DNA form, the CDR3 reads TGTGCCAGCAGCTTAGCAGGCCAGACAGGCTACGAGCAGTACTTC.

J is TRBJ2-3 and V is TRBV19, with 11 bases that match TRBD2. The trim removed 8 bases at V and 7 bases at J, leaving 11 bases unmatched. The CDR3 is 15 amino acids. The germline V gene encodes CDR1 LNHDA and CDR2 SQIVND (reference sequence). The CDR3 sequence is CASGILAGVGNTQYF. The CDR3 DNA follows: TGTGCCAGTGGGATACTAGCGGGGGTTGGGAATACGCAGTATTTT.

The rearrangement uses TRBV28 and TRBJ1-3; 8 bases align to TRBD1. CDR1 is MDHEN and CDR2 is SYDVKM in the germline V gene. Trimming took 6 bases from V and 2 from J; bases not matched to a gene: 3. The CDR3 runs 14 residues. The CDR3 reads CASRTQGAGNTIYF. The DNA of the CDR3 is TGTGCCAGCAGGACACAGGGGGCTGGAAACACCATATATTTT.

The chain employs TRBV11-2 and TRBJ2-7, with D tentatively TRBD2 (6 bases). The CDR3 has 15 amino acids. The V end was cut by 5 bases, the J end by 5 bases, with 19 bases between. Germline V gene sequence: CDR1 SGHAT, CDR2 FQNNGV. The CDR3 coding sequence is TGTGCCAGCAGCCTAATGGAGGGTGGCAATCACGAGCAGTACTTC. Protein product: CASSLMEGGNHEQYF. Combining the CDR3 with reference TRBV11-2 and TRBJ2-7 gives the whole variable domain EAGVAQSPRYKIIEKRQSVAFWCNPISGHATLYWYQQILGQGPKLLIQFQNNGVVDDSQLPKDRFSAERLKGVDSTLKIQPAKLEDSAVYLCASSLMEGGNHEQYFGPGTRLTVT.